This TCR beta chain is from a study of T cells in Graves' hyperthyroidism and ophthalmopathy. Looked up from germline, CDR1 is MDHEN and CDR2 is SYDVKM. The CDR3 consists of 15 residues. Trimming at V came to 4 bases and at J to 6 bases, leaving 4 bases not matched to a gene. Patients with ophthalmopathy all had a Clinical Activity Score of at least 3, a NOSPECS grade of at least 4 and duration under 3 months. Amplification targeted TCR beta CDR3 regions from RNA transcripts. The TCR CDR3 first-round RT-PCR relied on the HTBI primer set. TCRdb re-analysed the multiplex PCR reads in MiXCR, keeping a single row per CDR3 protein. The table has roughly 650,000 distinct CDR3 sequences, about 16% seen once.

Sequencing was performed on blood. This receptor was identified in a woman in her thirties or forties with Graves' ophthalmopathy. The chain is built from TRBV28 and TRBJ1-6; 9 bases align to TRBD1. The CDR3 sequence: CASSSGTGFNSPLHF. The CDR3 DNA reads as TGTGCCAGCAGTTCCGGGACAGGGTTTAATTCACCCCTCCACTTT.